The subject of this entry is one TCR beta chain. The antigen it recognizes is unknown. The sample holds no much larger clone one base away, and base qualities are not on file. Preparation of the library involved the immunoSEQ multiplex PCR assay. For the multiplex PCR, a mixture combining 60 forward primers for TCR Vbeta segments and 13 reverse primers for TCR Jbeta segments was used. The CDR3 region of rearranged TCR beta genes was amplified from genomic DNA with a multiplex PCR assay. The Illumina HiSeq System was used to sequence the amplified TCR beta libraries as 87-base-pair reads. Per the original workflow: In a later analysis, 80 million or so unique TCR beta chains were counted across the 650 to 700 repertoires, and about 10 million of these chains were shared by at least two donors. To remove PCR and sequencing errors, raw reads were error-corrected and collapsed into unique sequences using a nearest-neighbor algorithm that merged closely related sequences. CDR3 sequences were aligned to IMGT reference sequences to assign V, D and J gene segments. For a sequence to be retained, a match of at least six nucleotides to both a V gene segment and a J gene segment was required. A rearrangement counted as productive if the CDR3 had no stop codons and remained in frame with V and J, and every other rearrangement counted as non-productive. Following IMGT convention, CDR3 was defined as the stretch from the second conserved V-encoded cysteine to the conserved J-encoded phenylalanine. The earlier analysis of 587 of the donors excluded any sequence lacking an unambiguous match to a single V gene segment. In an earlier analysis of 587 of the donors, V segments were called functional above 56.7% productive rearrangements and were called segregating when the between-donor standard deviation exceeded 5%. A statistical classification framework was built for diagnosing cytomegalovirus status from the catalog of TCR beta chain sequences. A later analysis assigned V and J genes by comparing TCR nucleotide sequences with IMGT/GENE-DB human TR gene sequences. The TCRdist pipeline was used in a later analysis to assign CDR3 sequences and most-parsimonious VDJ recombination scenarios. In a later analysis, every TCR beta chain was defined by the combination of its CDR3 amino acid sequence and its V-gene family, and reads without a unique V-gene family were dropped. In a later analysis, around 650 highly shared, low-generation-probability nucleotide sequences were removed to address suspected cross-contamination and a sequencing artifact. In a later analysis, a clonal expansion index was calculated for each public chain from normalized within-repertoire ranks of inferred template counts. Generation probabilities in a later analysis came from a VDJ recombination model fitted to out-of-frame rearrangements, and those results were checked against IGoR. A later analysis scored TCR-TCR, TCR-HLA and TCR-CMV co-occurrence with hypergeometric tests, applying a repertoire-size bias correction to TCR pairs. To estimate false discovery rates, a later analysis permuted the HLA or CMV assignments 20 times. A later analysis grouped co-occurring TCRs with DBSCAN, adding TCRdist sequence similarity when clustering within HLA-allele-positive subsets. Co-occurrence clustering excluded repertoires with fewer than 30,000 or more than 120,000 public chains, plus five with anomalous nucleotide sharing. TCRdb obtained this table from immuneACCESS and retained in-frame rearrangements with V and J assigned. These tables miss some clones; where compared with another copy, unresolved V genes account for less than half of the shortfall, and the remainder is unexplained. V and J calls and clone size are as listed in that table; D and trimming were resolved from the DNA. The table for this sample lists 150,000 to 180,000 clones; 80% of them were counted only once. Roughly 13% of the sample goes to the ten largest clones.

The data belong to a study of cytomegalovirus exposure and HLA in healthy donors (dated by TCRdb to about 2017). Study-level background: According to an earlier analysis of 450 to 650 of the donors, some 170 million T cells yielded roughly 110 million unique TCR beta sequences and 250 to 350 Gb of sequence data. An early release that covered 500 to 800 HLA-typed donors contained 250 to 350 gigabases of sequencing data and 70 million to 100 million unique TCR sequences. The genetic ancestry cluster associated with self-reported Caucasian donors included around 76% of the 300 to 400 genotyped donors. The study aimed to test whether cataloging public T cell receptors could reveal signatures of past pathogen exposure. Using immunosequencing, the study profiled T cell repertoires from about 610 subjects and related those repertoires to cytomegalovirus serostatus. A separate validation cohort of 100 to 150 different subjects was used in addition to the roughly 670-subject first cohort. High-throughput TCR immunosequencing, statistical association of individual TCRs with disease status, and machine learning were combined to predict cytomegalovirus infection status. In a later analysis, previously published TCR beta repertoires from hundreds of donors were re-analyzed and high-resolution HLA genotyping was added so that TCR occurrence patterns could be studied. Rather than using new phenotypic data, the later analysis identified candidate immune exposures from TCR beta sequences and from how often those sequences occurred across donors. An earlier analysis of 587 of the donors applied high-throughput TCR beta sequencing to assess whether each TCR beta V gene segment acted as functional or pseudogenic. Donor age, sex, ethnicity and CMV serostatus were collected together with the repertoire data. In a later genetic analysis, genome-wide SNP genotypes for about three fifths of the roughly 670 donors were used, and that subset was treated as a discovery cohort. All discovery cohort repertoires had been generated on a single sequencing platform. HLA typing included class I and class II loci at four-digit resolution. The number of typed donors differed by locus: about 620-640 for A, B, C, DRB1 and DQB1; approximately 520 for DQA1; approximately 610 for DPA1; and around 490 for DPB1. About five DR-DQ haplotypes were handled as single units for association and clustering, since linkage in the cohort was strong. Among about 390 genotyped donors of the cohort, an average of roughly 240,000 unique TCR beta nucleotide sequences were sequenced per donor, around 20% of them non-productive.

A distance of 12 bases separates the germline ends of V and J, which lose 1 base and 8 bases respectively. The germline V gene (reference sequence) specifies MNHEY as CDR1 and SMNVEV as CDR2. Its CDR3 holds 14 amino acids, cysteine through phenylalanine. Solely the CDR3 DNA is kept, with 42 bases framed from the first base. The cohort consisted of 670 or so healthy bone marrow donors. At the time of sampling, all cohort members were nominally healthy, though unrecorded immune exposures were likely present. The donor was CMV seropositive and belonged to the group of 250 to 350 seropositive cohort members. A peripheral blood sample was collected from each donor, and TCR beta sequencing was performed on peripheral blood mononuclear cells. The Qiagen DNeasy Blood Extraction Kit was used to extract genomic DNA from the blood cell samples. Paper-wide results and their limitations: In the study, roughly 160 TCR beta chains were listed as associated with cytomegalovirus. An earlier analysis of approximately 530 of the donors showed that most TCR beta V segments appeared in productive rearrangements either about 90% or about 30% of the time, which broadly matched IMGT annotations. In a later analysis, the rate of TCR association differed among HLA loci, with DRB1 alleles having the most associated TCRs and HLA-C alleles having the fewest. Because counts were too low, fewer than 20 rarely observed V segments, including chromosome 9 orphons, were excluded from the earlier analysis of a few hundred of the donors. A further reported finding was that TCR beta sequences accurately predicted the HLA-A and HLA-B alleles for most subjects in the first cohort. The sequencing pipeline was judged likely to have produced a cluster of highly shared sequence variants as a technical artifact. In a later genetic analysis, fewer N-insertions in productive TCRs were reported among donors in an Asian-associated ancestry cluster than the approximately 630-donor mean. Linkage disequilibrium might explain the correlated functional status among segregating V segments, but an unknown experimental factor could not be ruled out. This cohort had only TCR beta chains sequenced, and the lack of alpha or paired-chain data limited which features could be detected. Some IMGT-functional V segments, including TRBV6-2 and TRBV6-3, could not be told apart with the 87-base-pair reads, so those segments were excluded. Across donors, most TCR sequences were observed very rarely, whereas some public TCRs were present in many individuals. At a false discovery rate of 0.05, a later analysis linked some 18,000 TCR beta sequences to specific HLA alleles. In a later analysis, most CMV-associated TCR beta chains were found to appear HLA-restricted, with HLA associations seemingly driven largely by CMV exposure. Presence/absence analyses assumed roughly uniform sequencing depth across donors, an assumption that may not hold. In a later analysis, HLA-associated TCR beta chains showed more clonal expansion and lower generation probabilities than non-associated chains that were equally common. HLA typing was unavailable for some donors at each locus, so association tests used only the typed subset. The classifier was reported to diagnose cytomegalovirus status with high specificity and sensitivity in both the original cohort and the validation cohort. Several of the top co-occurrence clusters appeared to be linked to parvovirus B19, influenza, CMV and Epstein-Barr virus, according to a later analysis. A few of the identified cytomegalovirus-associated TCR beta chains were confirmed in vitro to be specific for cytomegalovirus antigens. V-gene and J-gene trimming of TCR beta chains was associated with a missense DCLRE1C variant in a later genetic analysis, and the association was replicated in an independent cohort. Immune exposure information for the cohort was limited to CMV serostatus. It was suggested by the authors that the approach could potentially be generalized to other disease states and immunological phenotypes. Strong co-occurrence of HLA alleles, especially DR and DQ, made assigning TCR associations to individual alleles difficult.

Source material: PBMCs. This chain is built from TRBV27 and TRBJ2-1; the D gene is perhaps TRBD1, from 6 matching bases. The clonotype originates from a man aged 25-40 years in good health and CMV-seropositive. The DNA is as follows: TGTGCCAGCAGTTTATTATCAAAGGGGGATGAGCAGTTCTTC. This codes for CASSLLSKGDEQFF.